What follows is one TCR beta chain and its context. The data are from a study of blood T cell repertoires in COVID-19. Turning to the study itself: Samples representing acute and convalescent COVID-19 were sourced from the United States, Italy and Spain.

Authors' data handling: Using reference gene primer amplification, nucleated cell counts were estimated. Data came from immunoSEQ multiplex PCR; TCRdb stores just in-frame clones and leaves some out. D and trimming come from the DNA, and the V and J calls and clone size come from that table. The data show over 150,000 clones, 88% seen once. CDR1 is MNHEY, CDR2 SVGAGI, per germline. This CDR3 region has 15 residues. Trimming took 6 bases from V and 0 from J, leaving 14 bases between them. The TCR sequence derives from a man between 50 and 59 years old who had recovered from COVID-19. The sample was peripheral blood. The V and J genes are TRBV6-5 and TRBJ1-1, with D possibly matching TRBD1 (6 bases). CDR3 in DNA: TGTGCCAGCAGAACTCAACAGGGATTGAACACTGAAGCTTTCTTT. Its translation is CASRTQQGLNTEAFF.